Given below is one T cell receptor beta chain in context. The data stem from a study of control samples from healthy donors and cancer patients. Germline CDR1 and CDR2: SGHVS and FNYEAQ. Deletions cut 1 base from V and 2 bases from J, with 17 bases between. The CDR3 contains 17 residues. Profiled with immunoSEQ multiplex PCR; TCRdb holds only in-frame clones, not every one. Here the sample spans about 65,000 clones, 90% being singletons. The rearrangement joins TRBV7-6 to TRBJ1-1, with unresolved D. Sequences were obtained from PBMCs. This clonotype originated in a woman aged 50 to 65 with colorectal cancer. The CDR3 DNA reads TGTGCCAGCAGCTTAGTCGCTAACCCTGGGGTCAACACTGAAGCTTTCTTT. Translated, it gives CASSLVANPGVNTEAFF.